What follows describes a single T cell receptor (beta chain). Original analysis: Amplified reference gene primers provided the basis for estimating nucleated cell counts. TCRdb's copy holds only in-frame clones and misses some; the assay was immunoSEQ multiplex PCR. The DNA gave D and trimming, while V, J and clone size come from that table. The sample consists of 350,000 to 500,000 clones, nearly 90% of them appearing once. The sample comes from a study of blood T cell repertoires in COVID-19. Looking at the study overall: The United States, Italy and Spain provided the acute and convalescent COVID-19 samples.

Trimming took 0 bases from V and 2 from J; bases not matched to a gene: 4. This CDR3 region has 16 residues. Looked up from germline, CDR1 is SGHRS and CDR2 is YFSETQ. The V call is TRBV5-1, the J call TRBJ2-7; 11 nucleotides align to TRBD1. Sequencing was done on a sample of PBMCs or T cells enriched from blood (not recorded which). This sequence originates from a young woman who had been exposed to COVID-19. CDR3 bases: TGCGCCAGCAGCTTGGGGACAGGGGGCTCCACCTACGAGCAGTACTTC. It is translated as CASSLGTGGSTYEQYF.